A selection of T cell receptor beta chains follows, all from one sample in a study of blood T cell repertoires in COVID-19. Some clones are missing from TCRdb's copy, which holds only in-frame ones; the method was immunoSEQ multiplex PCR. Of roughly 150,000 clones in the sample, approximately 78% were seen once. The sequenced sample consisted of PBMCs or T cells enriched from blood (not recorded which). The receptors were sampled from a woman in her forties or fifties who had recovered from COVID-19. Each CDR3 is given without its conserved first and last residue. Each record gives: J gene, clone size, V gene, CDR3 protein. For some rows the clone size is stated as once, few or many, or as a class when expanded; others skip it.

TRBJ1-2 | . | TRBV6-5 | ATVDRGSYGYT
TRBJ1-2 | . | TRBV6-4 | ASSDEGGLGGYT
TRBJ1-1 | . | TRBV10-3 | AINRQGGDTEAF
TRBJ2-2 | . | TRBV19 | ATKTTGQGTGELF
TRBJ1-1 | . | TRBV19 | ASSMGWRMSVRNTEAF
TRBJ2-3 | . | TRBV6-5 | ASSYVAGGPDTQY
TRBJ1-1 | . | TRBV10-3 | AISDPVNTEAF
TRBJ1-3 | . | TRBV18 | ASSTGDGNTIY
TRBJ1-5 | . | TRBV5-1 | ASSLVAGADQPQH
TRBJ1-1 | . | TRBV11-3 | ASSLGGSAEAF
TRBJ2-7 | . | TRBV18 | ASSPPRTVVPEQY
TRBJ1-4 | . | TRBV28 | ASRIDSDSLTNEKLF
TRBJ1-6 | few | TRBV6-1 | ASSENRNNSPLH
TRBJ1-5 | . | TRBV5-1 | ASSLAGTGIGRQPQH
TRBJ2-1 | . | TRBV28 | ASRHQGAARYNEQF
TRBJ2-7 | once | TRBV19 | ASSDSRVKSSYEQY
TRBJ1-4 | . | TRBV4-1 | ASSPFEGVVGEKLF
TRBJ2-1 | . | TRBV29-1 | SVEGSGTSGGHNEQF
TRBJ2-5 | . | TRBV7-9 | ASSPTGQETQY
TRBJ1-1 | . | TRBV6-5 | ASSYSMTIANTEAF